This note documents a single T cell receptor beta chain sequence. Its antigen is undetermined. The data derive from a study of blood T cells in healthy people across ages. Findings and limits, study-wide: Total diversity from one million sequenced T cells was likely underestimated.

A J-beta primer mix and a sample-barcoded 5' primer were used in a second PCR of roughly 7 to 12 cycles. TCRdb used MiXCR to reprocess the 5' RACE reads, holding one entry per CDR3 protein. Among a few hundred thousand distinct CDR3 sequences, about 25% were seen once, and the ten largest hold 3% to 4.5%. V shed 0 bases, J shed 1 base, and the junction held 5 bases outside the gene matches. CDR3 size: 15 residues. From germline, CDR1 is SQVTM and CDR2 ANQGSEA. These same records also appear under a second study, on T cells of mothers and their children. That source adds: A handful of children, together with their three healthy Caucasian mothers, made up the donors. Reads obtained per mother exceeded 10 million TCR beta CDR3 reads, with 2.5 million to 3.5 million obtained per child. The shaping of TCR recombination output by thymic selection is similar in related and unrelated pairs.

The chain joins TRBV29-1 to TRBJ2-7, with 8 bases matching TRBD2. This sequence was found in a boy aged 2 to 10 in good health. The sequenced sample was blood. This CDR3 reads CSVEEDGGGSYEQYF. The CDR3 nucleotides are TGCAGCGTTGAAGAGGACGGGGGGGGATCCTACGAGCAGTACTTC.